This passage covers 9 T cell receptor beta chains from one sample sequenced in a study of cytomegalovirus exposure and HLA in healthy donors. Primers included in the PCR were 60 Vbeta and 13 Jbeta primers. Profiled with immunoSEQ multiplex PCR; TCRdb holds only in-frame clones, not every one. Here the sample spans some 190,000 clones, over 70% being singletons. Sequencing input: PBMCs. Every receptor here comes from a young man in good health and CMV-seronegative.

The V gene is TRBV11-3, the J gene TRBJ2-1; 9 bases map to TRBD1. This CDR3 has 15 residues. CDR1 SGHNT and CDR2 YENEEA come from the germline V gene. V was pared by 4 bases and J by 5 bases, with 6 bases of the junction left unmatched. The CDR3 is CASSSWTGENNEQFF. In DNA, the CDR3 is TGTGCCAGCAGCTCGTGGACAGGGGAAAACAATGAGCAGTTCTTC.

This clone was picked up a small number of times. CDR3 region: CASSGQGMNTEAFF. As DNA, the CDR3 is TGTGCCAGCAGTGGACAGGGGATGAACACTGAAGCTTTCTTT. The V and J genes are TRBV6-1 and TRBJ1-1, with 8 positions matching TRBD1. With V trimmed by 4 bases and J by 0 bases, 1 base remained unmatched. The germline V gene has CDR1 MNHNS and CDR2 SASEGT. The CDR3 totals 14 residues.

The sample holds a few counts of this clone. V is TRBV28 and J is TRBJ2-1; 8 bases map to TRBD1. Germline CDR1 is MDHEN and CDR2 is SYDVKM. The CDR3 has 14 residues. The trim removed 7 bases at V and 1 base at J, leaving 3 bases unmatched. The CDR3 here is CASTGGGSYNEQFF. CDR3 bases: TGTGCCAGCACAGGGGGCGGTTCCTACAATGAGCAGTTCTTC.

The rearrangement uses TRBV4-1 and TRBJ2-2, with 7 bases lining up with TRBD2. Trimming removed 8 bases from V and 1 base from J; junction bases left unmatched: 7. The germline V gene encodes CDR1 MGHRA and CDR2 YSYEKL. The CDR3 is 15 amino acids. CDR3 sequence: CASGRAGVNTGELFF. CDR3 DNA: TGCGCCAGCGGGCGGGCGGGAGTGAACACCGGGGAGCTGTTTTTT.

The V and J genes are TRBV5-6 and TRBJ2-1; a weak D match, TRBD2 (6 bases). The CDR3 has 16 amino acids. Trimming shortened V by 4 bases and J by 2 bases, and 16 bases separated the two germline ends. CDR1 and CDR2 (germline): SGHDT, YYEEEE. CDR3 protein: CASSQPLAAPYNEQFF. The CDR3 bases are TGTGCCAGCAGCCAACCTTTAGCGGCCCCCTACAATGAGCAGTTCTTC. Drawing the rest from reference TRBV5-6 and TRBJ2-1, the complete variable domain is DAGVTQSPTHLIKTRGQQVTLRCSPKSGHDTVSWYQQALGQGPQFIFQYYEEEERQRGNFPDRFSGHQFPNYSSELNVNALLLGDSALYLCASSQPLAAPYNEQFFGPGTRLTVL.

Comment on this clone: A junction boundary mismatches the germline segment, possibly from a read error. The chain links TRBV9 to TRBJ2-6, with 7 bases that match TRBD1. The germline V gene encodes CDR1 SGDLS and CDR2 YYNGEE. The CDR3 spans 15 residues. The CDR3, as DNA: TGTGCCAGCAGCGGGAACAGGGGTGGGGCCAACGGCCTGACTTTC. This codes for CASSGNRGGANGLTF.

This clone was detected once. The chain has TRBV10-2 and TRBJ2-1, with 7 bases matching TRBD2. The CDR3 loop spans 16 amino acids. The V and J ends lost 8 bases and 0 bases, in that order; junction bases with no gene match: 10. From germline, CDR1 is WSHSY and CDR2 SAAADI. The CDR3 region is CASSPGGSSSYNEQFF. CDR3 in DNA: TGCGCCAGCTCCCCTGGCGGGAGCAGCTCCTACAATGAGCAGTTCTTC.

V is TRBV6-6 and J is TRBJ2-7; TRBD1 agrees at 9 bases. Germline V gene lookup returns CDR1 MNHNY and CDR2 SVGAGI (reference sequence). The V segment lost 6 bases and the J segment 3 bases; nucleotides outside the gene matches: 6. This CDR3 has 14 residues. The CDR3 DNA reads as TGTGCCAGCAGCTACCGGGACAGGGTCTACGAGCAGTACTTC. It codes for CASSYRDRVYEQYF.

The chain links TRBV2 to TRBJ2-7; no reliable D call. The CDR3 is 11 residues long. V was trimmed by 3 bases and J by 6 bases, leaving 6 bases between them. The germline V gene has CDR1 SNHLY and CDR2 FYNNEI. The CDR3 bases are TGTGCCAGCAGTGATCCCCTCGAGCAGTACTTC. It yields the protein CASSDPLEQYF. The whole variable domain, remainder taken from reference TRBV2 and TRBJ2-7, is EPEVTQTPSHQVTQMGQEVILRCVPISNHLYFYWYRQILGQKVEFLVSFYNNEISEKSEIFDDQFSVERPDGSNFTLKIRSTKLEDSAMYFCASSDPLEQYFGPGTRLTVT.